The 31 T cell receptor beta chains listed next were all sequenced from one sample in a study of tumor-infiltrating lymphocytes in primary liver carcinoma. Production of TCR beta cDNA used 400 to 650 ng total RNA together with a constant-region primer. It was through three nested multiplex PCR rounds of slightly modified ARM-PCR that TCR beta libraries arose. Primers for the first two PCR rounds were TRBV1-TRBV30 forward primers and a C-beta reverse primer (around 10 cycles per round). TCRdb ran MiXCR on the multiplex PCR reads and lists one entry per CDR3 protein. Of 190,000 or so distinct CDR3 sequences in the sample, about 61% were seen once. The researchers obtained blood RNA from unsorted whole blood and also extracted germline DNA. Sequencing used peripheral blood. These receptors all stem from a woman aged 60-70 years with primary liver carcinoma and hepatitis B virus infection.

This clonotype appeared once. Likely a read error: the CDR3 ends without its conserved phenylalanine or tryptophan. It is unclear where the CDR3 begins or ends on the DNA, so no DNA is shown, and the CDR3 is as TCRdb lists it. The chain is built from TRBV11-2 and TRBJ2-2. The length of the CDR3 is 15 amino acids, counting both ends. Germline CDR1 is SGHAT and CDR2 is FQNNGV. The CDR3 sequence: CVSSPLQGPTGELLS.

J is TRBJ2-7 and V is TRBV12-3 or TRBV12-4; D uncertain. The CDR3 spans 14 residues. V dropped 3 bases and J dropped 4 bases, with 13 bases sitting between them. The CDR3 DNA reads TGTGCCAGCAGTTTCGGTGTGGCGGATTACGAGCAGTACTTC. This sequence encodes CASSFGVADYEQYF.

This clonotype was observed many times. The chain links TRBV5-4 to TRBJ2-7; either TRBD1 or TRBD2 may fit D (5 bases each). Germline V gene lookup returns CDR1 SGHNT and CDR2 YYREEE (reference sequence). This CDR3 contains 14 residues. V gave up 4 bases and J gave up 6 bases, with 17 bases separating them. The CDR3 DNA sequence: TGTGCCAGCAGCGGAATTGGGCTTGGGACCGAGCAGTACTTC. This gives the protein CASSGIGLGTEQYF.

As regards this clonotype: One end of the junction is discordant with germline, which a read error may explain. The rearrangement links TRBV6-1 to TRBJ1-2; the D is unclear. Germline CDR1 MNHNS, CDR2 SASEGT. There are 16 residues in the CDR3. The DNA for the CDR3 is TGTGCCAGCAGTGAAGCGGGCTTATTTATTAACTATGTCTACACCTTC. Its translation: CASSEAGLFINYVYTF.

A word on this clonotype: This may be a read error: a much more frequent sequence differs by one nucleotide. The chain recombines TRBV4-2 with TRBJ2-1; 12 bases line up with TRBD2. From germline, CDR1 is LGHNA and CDR2 YNFKEQ. The CDR3 is 17 residues long. CDR3 protein: CTSSPRTSGNPLNEQFF. The CDR3 nucleotides are TGTACCAGCAGCCCACGGACTAGCGGGAATCCCCTCAATGAGCAGTTCTTC.

Details on this clonotype: One end of the junction is discordant with germline, which a read error may explain. DNA for the CDR3: TGTGTCAGCAGCAGCTTAAGGGGGGCCGAGGAGCTGTTTTTT. Residues: CVSSSLRGAEELFF. This chain uses TRBV11-2 with TRBJ2-2, with D possibly called TRBD1 or TRBD2 (6 bases each). The germline gives CDR1 SGHAT, CDR2 FQNNGV. There are 14 residues in the CDR3.

About this clonotype itself: A much larger clone is a single base away; this may be a read error. The V call is TRBV7-9, the J call TRBJ2-7; D possibly matches TRBD1 or TRBD2 (5 bases each). The V end lost 2 bases, the J end lost 3 bases, and 14 bases lay between the germline ends. CDR3 length: 15 amino acids. Germline lookup yields CDR1 SEHNR and CDR2 FQNEAQ (reference sequence). The CDR3 DNA reads as TGTGCCAGCAGCTTACGAGGGGCTACCTTCTACGAGCAGTACTTC. Amino acid sequence: CASSLRGATFYEQYF. Full variable domain (missing parts from reference TRBV7-9 and TRBJ2-7): DTGVSQNPRHKITKRGQNVTFRCDPISEHNRLYWYRQTLGQGPEFLTYFQNEAQLEKSRLLSDRFSAERPKGSFSTLEIQRTEQGDSAMYLCASSLRGATFYEQYFGPGTRLTVT.

Ten or more counts support this clonotype. The gene calls are TRBV5-4 and TRBJ1-1; D unclear. Germline V lookup: CDR1 SGHNT, CDR2 YYREEE (reference sequence). The CDR3 contains 15 residues. V was shortened by 4 bases and J by 1 base, with 14 bases between the two germline ends. CDR3 nucleotides: TGTGCCAGCAGCCTGACTCAGGCAGCGAACACTGAAGCTTTCTTT. It is translated as CASSLTQAANTEAFF.

The sample holds many counts of this clonotype. The V call is TRBV6-5, the J call TRBJ2-7; possibly TRBD1 or TRBD2 for D (6 bases each). The CDR3 has 14 amino acids. Trimming removed 6 bases at V and 6 bases at J, with 18 bases between. The germline CDR1 and CDR2 sequences are MNHEY and SVGAGI. The CDR3, as DNA: TGTGCCAGCAGCACGAGGGGGGCCCTCTCCGAGCAGTACTTC. Protein product: CASSTRGALSEQYF.

In the case of this clonotype: One end of the junction does not line up with germline, which may come from a read error. This chain links TRBV29-1 with TRBJ2-1; a weak D match, TRBD2 (6 bases). This CDR3 is built from 15 residues. The V gene's germline CDR1 is SQVTM and CDR2 ANQGSEA. The CDR3 nucleotides are TGCAGCGCTGAAGGGAGGTCCCGGATTTACAATGAGCAGTTCTTC. It codes for CSAEGRSRIYNEQFF.

Remarks on this clonotype: The junction differs from germline at one of its ends, possibly a read error. The chain couples TRBV11-1 to TRBJ2-1, with D uncertain. The CDR3 consists of 12 residues. Germline CDR1 reads SGHAT; CDR2 reads FQDESV (reference sequence). This chain's CDR3 is CASSLGRYEQFF. DNA of the CDR3: TGTGCCAGCAGTTTAGGCCGTTATGAGCAGTTCTTC.

About this clonotype: Germline is not matched at one junction end, which may reflect a read error. This chain links TRBV12-3 or TRBV12-4 with TRBJ2-6, with 11 bases lining up with TRBD1. CDR3 length: 20 amino acids. The CDR3 sequence is CVSSLFVGTGGRRGANVLTF. CDR3 DNA: TGTGTCAGCAGTTTATTCGTAGGGACAGGGGGACGAAGGGGGGCCAACGTCCTGACTTTC.

The table lists this clonotype with many counts. CDR3 DNA: TGCAGCGCCCTAGGGTGGTCCTCCTCCTACGAGCAGTACTTC. Protein sequence: CSALGWSSSYEQYF. The rearrangement links TRBV29-1 to TRBJ2-7, with D unclear. V was trimmed by 7 bases and J by 0 bases, leaving 16 bases between them. The CDR3 extends over 14 amino acids. Per germline, CDR1 SQVTM and CDR2 ANQGSEA.

This clonotype was seen at least ten times. V usage is TRBV6-6 and J usage is TRBJ2-5; D may match TRBD1 or TRBD2 (7 bases each). This CDR3 has 16 amino acids. V lost 6 bases, J lost 0 bases, and 17 bases lay in between. Looked up from germline, CDR1 is MNHNY and CDR2 is SVGAGI (reference sequence). The DNA for the CDR3 is TGTGCCAGCAGACAGGGGAGCGGGGAGTACCAAGAGACCCAGTACTTC. Protein product: CASRQGSGEYQETQYF.

Remarks on this clonotype: A read error is possible here, since a much larger clone lies one base away. V and J are TRBV29-1 and TRBJ1-5; no firm D call. V lost 4 bases, J lost 6 bases, and 13 bases lay in between. This CDR3 is 13 amino acids long. Germline values: CDR1 SQVTM, CDR2 ANQGSEA. In DNA form, the CDR3 reads TGCAGCGTTGCGGCCGCCTTAGGTCAGCCCCAGCATTTT. Encoded protein: CSVAAALGQPQHF.

V usage is TRBV28 and J usage is TRBJ1-5; the D is unclear. The V end was cut by 5 bases, the J end by 4 bases, with 15 bases between. Per the germline V gene, CDR1 is MDHEN and CDR2 is SYDVKM. The CDR3 contains 15 residues. CDR3 DNA: TGTGCCAGCAGTCTGATGACACCGCTGAATCAGCCCCAGCATTTT. Translated, it gives CASSLMTPLNQPQHF.

In the case of this clonotype: A read error may account for a junction end that differs from germline. The chain carries TRBV11-2 and TRBJ2-1, with 11 bases aligning to TRBD2. The CDR3 length is 17 residues. The germline V gene has CDR1 SGHAT and CDR2 FQNNGV. This chain's CDR3 is CACNFLLTSGSDNEQFF. CDR3 nucleotides: TGTGCCTGCAACTTCCTGCTAACTAGCGGGAGCGACAATGAGCAATTCTTC.

This chain joins TRBV6-2 or TRBV6-3 and TRBJ2-7; D unresolved. V was shortened by 6 bases and J by 7 bases, with 13 bases between the two germline ends. The CDR3 contains 12 residues. Germline assignment: CDR1 MNHEY and CDR2 SVGEGT. The CDR3 coding sequence is TGTGCCAGCAGCTGGGTGAACGGGGAGCAGTACTTC. This codes for CASSWVNGEQYF.

This clonotype was observed once. At one end the junction does not follow the germline gene, possibly because of a read error. CDR3 sequence: CAGSSPRGGWSTYTQYF. CDR3 bases: TGTGCCGGCAGTTCCCCTCGCGGGGGGTGGTCCACATATACGCAGTATTTT. The V gene is TRBV12-3 or TRBV12-4, the J gene TRBJ2-3; 8 nucleotides align to TRBD2. The CDR3 is 17 amino acids.

This clonotype was picked up one time. At one end the junction does not follow the germline gene, possibly because of a read error. The rearrangement links TRBV4-2 to TRBJ2-3; 8 positions match TRBD2. This CDR3 is 15 amino acids long. Germline CDR1 LGHNA, CDR2 YNFKEQ. CDR3 nucleotides: TGTGCCGGCAGCCCCGGGACTAGGATCAAGGATACCCAGTATTTT. This codes for CAGSPGTRIKDTQYF.

Note on this clonotype: Its ends do not fully match the called genes, so a read error is possible. The chain joins TRBV28 to TRBJ1-1; D is ambiguous. The CDR3 totals 12 residues. Looked up from germline, CDR1 is MDHEN and CDR2 is SYDVKM. CDR3 sequence reads: CVSSLIRQQVFF. The CDR3 coding sequence is TGTGTCAGCAGTTTAATCCGGCAACAAGTTTTCTTT.

As regards this clonotype: A much larger clone differs by one base, so this may be a read error. V gene TRBV6-5 combines with J gene TRBJ2-7, with D unclear. V shed 0 bases and J shed 7 bases, with 10 bases lying between them. The CDR3 is 13 amino acids. The germline V gene has CDR1 MNHEY and CDR2 SVGAGI. CDR3 nucleotides: TGTGCCAGCAGTTACTCCCACGGGTGTGAGCAGTACTTC. As protein: CASSYSHGCEQYF.

This clonotype was found a few times. The V gene is TRBV24-1, the J gene TRBJ2-2; D possibly corresponds to TRBD1 (5 bases). V was clipped by 6 bases and J by 1 base, with 11 bases between them. The CDR3 has 15 amino acids. Germline CDR1 reads KGHDR; CDR2 reads SFDVKD. CDR3 sequence (DNA): TGTGCCACCAGTACAGGTTCCTGGAACACCGGGGAGCTGTTTTTT. Translating it yields CATSTGSWNTGELFF.

The J gene is TRBJ2-3, the V gene TRBV11-2; TRBD1 is a possible D gene (5 bases). The CDR3 runs 15 residues. Germline loops: CDR1 SGHAT, CDR2 FQNNGV. Trimming shortened V by 7 bases and J by 3 bases, and 17 bases separated the two germline ends. The chain's CDR3 is CASTSGLAGTDTQYF. The CDR3 bases are TGTGCCAGCACCTCAGGATTAGCAGGGACAGATACGCAGTATTTT.

CDR3 sequence: CASSSPGLAGILFF. In DNA form, the CDR3 reads TGTGCCAGCAGCTCCCCAGGACTAGCGGGAATTCTGTTCTTC. J is TRBJ2-1 and V is TRBV7-9, with 12 bases fitting TRBD2. V was pared by 4 bases and J by 15 bases, with 10 bases of the junction left unmatched. The CDR3 spans 14 residues. CDR1 and CDR2 (germline): SEHNR, FQNEAQ (reference sequence).

About this clonotype itself: One base away lies a much larger clone, so this may be a sequencing read error. The rearrangement links TRBV12-3 or TRBV12-4 to TRBJ1-1; TRBD1 might be the D (5 bases). The CDR3 has 13 amino acids. V lost 6 bases to trimming and J lost 5 bases, with 13 bases between them. The CDR3 bases are TGTGCCAGCAGCGAGGGGCGCAGGACTGAAGCTTTCTTT. Translated: CASSEGRRTEAFF.

For this clonotype: Being one base from a much bigger clone, this may be a read error. The conserved closing phenylalanine or tryptophan is absent in this CDR3, likely reflecting a read error. The CDR3 bases are TGTGCCAGCAGCTTAGGGGCCCCCAATTCACCCCTCCACATT. Protein product: CASSLGAPNSPLHI. The gene calls are TRBV13 and TRBJ1-6; unclear D gene. Trimming removed 0 bases from V and 7 bases from J, with 7 bases in between. The CDR3 is 14 amino acids. CDR1 and CDR2 (germline): PRHDT, FYEKMQ (reference sequence).

In the case of this clonotype: At one of its ends the junction is not consistent with the germline gene, which may arise from a read error. This chain uses TRBV6-1 with TRBJ2-7; 10 bases fit TRBD2. The CDR3 loop spans 17 amino acids. Per the germline V gene, CDR1 is MNHNS and CDR2 is SASEGT. The CDR3 region is CAGSERAPSGRVTEQYF. CDR3 nucleotides: TGTGCCGGCAGTGAAAGAGCTCCAAGCGGGAGGGTTACCGAGCAGTACTTC.

This clonotype was counted only a few times. This chain joins TRBV4-1 and TRBJ2-1; the match to TRBD2 covers 16 bases. CDR3 length: 21 amino acids. Looked up from germline, CDR1 is MGHRA and CDR2 is YSYEKL. J lost 8 bases, V lost 5 bases, and 21 bases had no gene match. The CDR3, as DNA: TGCGCCAGCAGCTCGGGACCGCCCGCGGGACTAGCGGGAGGGCGTTGGGATGAGCAGTTCTTC. Translated, it gives CASSSGPPAGLAGGRWDEQFF.

The V gene is TRBV28, the J gene TRBJ2-1; D may be TRBD1 (6 bases). Trimming stripped 4 bases from V and 11 bases from J, with 12 bases between. The CDR3 totals 12 residues. Per germline, CDR1 MDHEN and CDR2 SYDVKM. The CDR3 DNA reads as TGTGCCAGCAGTTCCTCTCAGGGGAAGCAGTTCTTC. Amino acid sequence: CASSSSQGKQFF.

The chain combines TRBV28 with TRBJ2-3; D ambiguous. This CDR3 spans 16 amino acids. The ends were cut back, 8 bases at V and 3 bases at J, with 21 bases in the middle. CDR1 and CDR2 (germline): MDHEN, SYDVKM. The CDR3 reads CASCPPVRLVTDTQYF. CDR3 nucleotide sequence: TGTGCCAGCTGTCCGCCAGTGAGGCTTGTGACAGATACGCAGTATTTT.